This T cell receptor beta chain was retrieved from a study of blood T cell repertoires in COVID-19. Study at large: PBMCs, B-cell-depleted T cells, or T cells were the source of the cDNA or gDNA that made up the material.

Profiled with immunoSEQ multiplex PCR; TCRdb holds only in-frame clones, not every one. The sample includes 500,000 to 600,000 clones, roughly nine tenths of them seen just once. The CDR3 runs to 16 residues. CDR1 and CDR2 from the germline V gene are SEHNR and FQNEAQ (reference sequence). After removal of 4 bases from V and 7 bases from J, the junction contained 6 bases not matched to a gene. The clonotype was recovered from a woman between 50 and 59 years old with COVID-19, enrolled during active disease. The sample comprised peripheral blood. The chain combines TRBV7-9 with TRBJ2-3, with TRBD2 matching over 15 bases. The CDR3: CASSSRGLAGGNTQYF. CDR3 bases: TGTGCCAGCAGCTCAAGAGGACTAGCGGGGGGGAATACGCAGTATTTT.